The present T cell receptor beta chain was sequenced within a study of blood T cells in healthy people across ages. The CDR3 loop spans 17 amino acids. Per the germline V gene, CDR1 is LGHDT and CDR2 is YNNKEL (reference sequence). Trimming took 1 base from V and 6 from J; bases not matched to a gene: 7. PCR was performed a second time for about 7 to 11 cycles using a sample-barcoded 5' primer and a J-beta primer mix. The authors tagged each cDNA molecule using a template-switch adaptor with 12 random nucleotides. MiXCR was run by TCRdb on the 5' RACE reads, yielding one entry per CDR3 protein. The repertoire holds roughly 2 million distinct CDR3 sequences, 49% seen once, with 2.1% in the top ten.

The material sequenced was blood. The source is a woman aged 40 to 49 in good health. This chain links TRBV3-1 with TRBJ2-3; TRBD2 agrees at 13 bases. The CDR3 is CASSQGLAGGRGDTQYF. CDR3 DNA: TGTGCCAGCAGCCAAGGACTAGCGGGGGGCCGCGGCGATACGCAGTATTTT.